These 31 T cell receptor beta chains were all obtained from the same sample, sequenced in a study of T cells in Graves' hyperthyroidism and ophthalmopathy. RNA transcripts gave rise to amplified TCR beta CDR3 regions. The TCR CDR3 was amplified in a first-round RT-PCR using the HTBI primer set. MiXCR, run by TCRdb on the multiplex PCR reads, gives a single entry per CDR3 protein. The sample includes hundreds of thousands of distinct CDR3 sequences, less than 25% of them seen just once. Specimen: blood. The source of these receptors is a man in his thirties or forties with Graves' ophthalmopathy.

The V and J genes are TRBV20-1 and TRBJ2-5, with D perhaps given as TRBD1 or TRBD2 (5 bases each). This CDR3 is built from 12 residues. Deletions cut 5 bases from V and 5 bases from J, with 12 bases between. Per germline, CDR1 DFQATT and CDR2 SNEGSKA (reference sequence). The DNA of the CDR3 is TGCAGTGCTTGGGACGCCGATGAGACCCAGTACTTC. Translated: CSAWDADETQYF.

This rearrangement joins TRBV5-6 to TRBJ1-2; D is uncertain. The CDR3 totals 11 residues. Trimming cost V 2 bases and J 9 bases, with 8 bases left between them. Germline V gives CDR1 SGHDT, CDR2 YYEEEE. For the CDR3, the DNA is TGTGCCAGCAGCTTCGGTAGGAGCTACACCTTC. Translation gives CASSFGRSYTF.

This clonotype was seen more than once but under ten times. The chain couples TRBV18 to TRBJ2-3, with TRBD1 matching over 10 bases. The CDR3 sequence is 17 residues long. CDR1 and CDR2 from the germline V gene are KGHSH and LQKENI. After removal of 2 bases from V and 4 bases from J, the junction contained 9 bases not matched to a gene. CDR3 nucleotides: TGTGCCAGCTCACCAAGACAGACAGGGGGCAGCCCAGATACGCAGTATTTT. Translated, it gives CASSPRQTGGSPDTQYF.

This clonotype was seen more than once but under ten times. The gene calls are TRBV2 and TRBJ2-3; D gene ambiguous. The CDR3 totals 14 residues. The germline V gene encodes CDR1 SNHLY and CDR2 FYNNEI. V shed 8 bases and J shed 0 bases, with 12 bases lying between them. CDR3 DNA sequence: TGTGCCAGCCGCCTTTCTGCTAGCACAGATACGCAGTATTTT. Residues: CASRLSASTDTQYF.

This clonotype showed up just a few times. The chain recombines TRBV29-1 with TRBJ2-3; 9 bases align to TRBD2. In germline, CDR1 is SQVTM, CDR2 ANQGSEA. Trimming cost V 4 bases and J 6 bases; bases outside gene matches: 8. The CDR3 is 14 residues long. This chain's CDR3 is CSVGTSGFRDTQYF. CDR3 DNA: TGCAGCGTTGGTACTAGCGGGTTCAGGGATACGCAGTATTTT.

J is TRBJ2-1 and V is TRBV20-1; D possibly corresponds to TRBD2 (6 bases). The germline CDR1 and CDR2 sequences are DFQATT and SNEGSKA (reference sequence). Trimming removed 6 bases at V and 1 base at J, with 19 bases between. The CDR3 is 16 amino acids. The CDR3 nucleotides are TGCAGTGCGGCGGCGGGTGGGAGGACGTCCTACAATGAGCAGTTCTTC. The encoded protein is CSAAAGGRTSYNEQFF.

The J gene is TRBJ2-7, the V gene TRBV4-1; no reliable D call. The CDR3 is made up of 14 amino acids. V shed 0 bases and J shed 3 bases, with 9 bases lying between them. CDR1 and CDR2 from the germline V gene are MGHRA and YSYEKL. The CDR3 DNA is TGCGCCAGCAGCCAAGATGGAACGAGCTACGAGCAGTACTTC. This codes for CASSQDGTSYEQYF.

This clonotype was counted between two and nine times. The rearrangement links TRBV20-1 to TRBJ1-2, with unresolved D. This CDR3 spans 12 amino acids. V shed 6 bases and J shed 0 bases, with 8 bases lying between them. The germline CDR1 and CDR2 sequences are DFQATT and SNEGSKA (reference sequence). The CDR3 reads CSAIASNYGYTF. CDR3 DNA: TGCAGTGCCATAGCTTCTAACTATGGCTACACCTTC.

This clonotype was counted only a few times. The chain links TRBV5-1 to TRBJ1-2; possible D gene TRBD1, 5 bases. The V and J ends lost 0 bases and 2 bases respectively, with 11 bases between them. Per germline, CDR1 SGHRS and CDR2 YFSETQ. This CDR3 spans 15 amino acids. CDR3 region: CASSLGQTMNYGYTF. The CDR3 DNA sequence: TGCGCCAGCAGCTTGGGACAGACGATGAACTATGGCTACACCTTC.

The CDR3 reads CASTGRGGNDEQFF. The DNA for the CDR3 is TGTGCCAGCACTGGGAGGGGGGGGAACGATGAGCAGTTCTTC. The chain carries TRBV6-1 and TRBJ2-1, with D maybe TRBD2 (7 bases). The CDR3 consists of 14 residues. CDR1 is MNHNS, CDR2 SASEGT, per germline. V lost 7 bases and J 8 bases, leaving 18 bases between the germline ends.

This clonotype was seen only a few times. This chain joins TRBV9 and TRBJ2-5; D might be TRBD1 (6 bases). Germline CDR1 reads SGDLS; CDR2 reads YYNGEE. The CDR3 runs 15 residues. V lost 0 bases, J lost 4 bases, and 13 bases lay in between. CDR3 coding DNA: TGTGCCAGCAGCGTAGGACAGGCAATAGGAGAGACCCAGTACTTC. Translating it yields CASSVGQAIGETQYF.

This clonotype has just a few counts. CDR3 amino acids: CASSVGVAGGNYNEQFF. In DNA form, the CDR3 reads TGTGCCAGCAGCGTAGGGGTAGCGGGAGGAAACTACAATGAGCAGTTCTTC. The chain uses TRBV9 and TRBJ2-1; TRBD2 matches at 10 bases. The germline CDR1 and CDR2 sequences are SGDLS and YYNGEE. The CDR3 has 17 residues. V shed 0 bases, J shed 3 bases, and the junction held 6 bases outside the gene matches.

The chain recombines TRBV14 with TRBJ2-1; D remains unclear. V was cut by 5 bases and J by 4 bases, with 18 bases left in between. Germline CDR1 is SGHDN and CDR2 is FVKESK. The CDR3 has 16 residues. In DNA, the CDR3 is TGTGCCAGCAGCGTTACGGGCAGAGGCTTATACAATGAGCAGTTCTTC. Translating gives CASSVTGRGLYNEQFF.

The chain has TRBV7-9 and TRBJ2-1; D not certain. V was trimmed by 4 bases and J by 9 bases, leaving 10 bases between them. The CDR3 loop spans 12 amino acids. CDR1 is SEHNR and CDR2 is FQNEAQ in the germline V gene (reference sequence). CDR3 sequence: CASSSPDLEQFF. In DNA, the CDR3 is TGTGCCAGCAGCTCCCCGGACCTTGAGCAGTTCTTC.

This clonotype was seen a few times. The chain recombines TRBV29-1 with TRBJ2-1; D unclear. The V and J ends lost 4 bases and 3 bases respectively, with 4 bases between them. Germline assignment: CDR1 SQVTM and CDR2 ANQGSEA. There are 11 residues in the CDR3. CDR3 amino acids: CSVGVYNEQFF. The CDR3 nucleotides are TGCAGCGTTGGGGTCTACAATGAGCAGTTCTTC.

This clonotype has a handful of counts. CDR3 protein: CASSLGSGQWETQYF. CDR3 DNA: TGTGCCAGCAGCTTAGGGTCAGGACAGTGGGAGACCCAGTACTTC. The chain employs TRBV7-2 and TRBJ2-5; TRBD1 is a possible D gene (6 bases). Trimming removed 1 base at V and 5 bases at J, with 14 bases between. Germline V gene lookup returns CDR1 SGHTA and CDR2 FQGNSA. CDR3 length: 15 residues. Full variable domain (remainder filled in from reference TRBV7-2 and TRBJ2-5): GAGVSQSPSNKVTEKGKDVELRCDPISGHTALYWYRQSLGQGLEFLIYFQGNSAPDKSGLPSDRFSAERTGGSVSTLTIQRTQQEDSAVYLCASSLGSGQWETQYFGPGTRLLVL.

V gene TRBV10-3 combines with J gene TRBJ2-1, with TRBD1 matching 12 bases. With V trimmed by 3 bases and J by 8 bases, 5 bases remained unmatched. Germline loops: CDR1 ENHRY, CDR2 SYGVKD. The CDR3 consists of 15 residues. Here the CDR3 reads CAISEPGQGAYEQFF. DNA for the CDR3: TGTGCCATCAGTGAACCGGGACAGGGGGCTTATGAGCAGTTCTTC.

This chain joins TRBV7-3 and TRBJ2-1, with D tentatively TRBD1 or TRBD2 (5 bases each). Trimming removed 4 bases at V and 9 bases at J, with 7 bases between. The CDR3 has 11 residues. CDR1 and CDR2 (germline): SGHTA, FQGTGA. The CDR3 loop is CASSSGAEQFF. The CDR3 DNA reads as TGTGCCAGCAGCTCCGGGGCTGAGCAGTTCTTC.

This clonotype was seen repeatedly, ten times or more. V and J are TRBV27 and TRBJ2-1; a weak D match, TRBD2 (5 bases). Germline V gene data show CDR1 as MNHEY and CDR2 as SMNVEV (reference sequence). The CDR3 totals 15 residues. Trimming removed 2 bases from V and 7 bases from J, with 15 bases in between. The CDR3 loop is CASSLVAGVMNEQFF. CDR3 bases: TGTGCCAGCAGTTTAGTAGCCGGGGTCATGAATGAGCAGTTCTTC.

This clonotype was counted many times. The chain couples TRBV7-2 to TRBJ1-1; D may be TRBD1 (6 bases). Looked up from germline, CDR1 is SGHTA and CDR2 is FQGNSA. Deletions cut 9 bases from V and 11 bases from J, with 19 bases between. The CDR3 is made up of 12 amino acids. This CDR3 is CASTDSAWEAFF. In DNA, the CDR3 is TGTGCCAGTACGGACAGCGCCTGGGAGGCTTTCTTT.

The J gene is TRBJ2-3, the V gene TRBV28; tentatively, D is TRBD2 (6 bases). The CDR3 extends over 16 amino acids. V lost 6 bases and J 1 base, leaving 17 bases between the germline ends. Germline V lookup: CDR1 MDHEN, CDR2 SYDVKM. In nucleotides, the CDR3 is TGTGCCAGCAGCCGACCTAGCGTCAAAGGCACAGATACGCAGTATTTT. Translated: CASSRPSVKGTDTQYF.

The V gene is TRBV4-1, the J gene TRBJ1-6; 7 bases line up with TRBD1. J was trimmed by 7 bases and V by 0 bases; bases with no gene match: 9. Germline values: CDR1 MGHRA, CDR2 YSYEKL. The CDR3 is 17 amino acids. CDR3: CASSQEDRDSGNSPLHF. The CDR3 DNA reads as TGCGCCAGCAGCCAAGAAGATCGGGACAGCGGGAATTCACCCCTCCACTTT.

As DNA, the CDR3 is TGTGCCAGCGCACCGGGACAGGGAATCTATGGCTACACCTTC. It yields the protein CASAPGQGIYGYTF. V and J are TRBV19 and TRBJ1-2; 9 bases are shared with TRBD1. Germline CDR1 LNHDA, CDR2 SQIVND (reference sequence). Unmatched junction bases numbered 9, after V lost 9 bases and J lost 4 bases. The CDR3 is made up of 14 amino acids. Together with reference TRBV19 and TRBJ1-2, the CDR3 gives the full variable domain: DGGITQSPKYLFRKEGQNVTLSCEQNLNHDAMYWYRQDPGQGLRLIYYSQIVNDFQKGDIAEGYSVSREKKESFPLTVTSAQKNPTAFYLCASAPGQGIYGYTFGSGTRLTVV.

This clonotype has at least ten counts. The chain links TRBV20-1 to TRBJ1-1; 10 bases match TRBD1. V shed 6 bases and J 2 bases; nucleotides not matched to a gene: 12. CDR3 size: 16 residues. Germline CDR1 reads DFQATT; CDR2 reads SNEGSKA (reference sequence). CDR3 nucleotide sequence: TGCAGTGCCCCGAGCCCCGACAGGGGGCTAAACACTGAAGCTTTCTTT. It codes for CSAPSPDRGLNTEAFF.

This clonotype was seen repeatedly, ten times or more. The chain employs TRBV11-2 and TRBJ1-1; no definite D call. This CDR3 spans 13 amino acids. Trimming removed 2 bases at V and 0 bases at J, with 4 bases between. Germline V gene data show CDR1 as SGHAT and CDR2 as FQNNGV. CDR3 nucleotides: TGTGCCAGCAGCTTACAGCTGAACACTGAAGCTTTCTTT. Residues: CASSLQLNTEAFF.

V gene TRBV7-9 combines with J gene TRBJ2-4; 8 positions agree with TRBD2. Germline V CDR1 and CDR2: SEHNR, FQNEAQ (reference sequence). V lost 4 bases, J lost 4 bases, and 15 bases stayed unmatched. This CDR3 contains 18 residues. The CDR3 is CASSSGGRGERPKNIQYF. The CDR3 region has the DNA TGTGCCAGCAGCTCAGGTGGGCGGGGGGAACGACCAAAAAACATTCAGTACTTC.

This clonotype was counted only a few times. The rearrangement joins TRBV20-1 to TRBJ1-6; 8 bases are a match to TRBD1. The CDR3 is made up of 15 amino acids. With V trimmed by 0 bases and J by 10 bases, 8 bases remained unmatched. Looked up from germline, CDR1 is DFQATT and CDR2 is SNEGSKA (reference sequence). The CDR3 is CSAREYRGMGSPLHF. The CDR3 bases are TGCAGTGCTAGAGAATACAGGGGGATGGGGTCACCCCTCCACTTT.

This clonotype was detected only a few times. V gene TRBV28 combines with J gene TRBJ1-5, with D unclear. This CDR3 region has 12 residues. Germline V gives CDR1 MDHEN, CDR2 SYDVKM. V gave up 3 bases and J gave up 9 bases, with 9 bases separating them. The CDR3 loop reads CASSFELGPQHF. CDR3 in DNA: TGTGCCAGCAGTTTCGAACTAGGGCCCCAGCATTTT. Using reference TRBV28 and TRBJ1-5 for the parts outside the CDR3, the full variable domain is DVKVTQSSRYLVKRTGEKVFLECVQDMDHENMFWYRQDPGLGLRLIYFSYDVKMKEKGDIPEGYSVSREKKERFSLILESASTNQTSMYLCASSFELGPQHFGDGTRLSIL.

This clonotype was seen ten or more times. The chain carries TRBV18 and TRBJ2-7; 11 bases map to TRBD1. The V segment lost 5 bases and the J segment 3 bases; nucleotides outside the gene matches: 6. CDR1 KGHSH and CDR2 LQKENI come from the germline V gene. There are 15 residues in the CDR3. The CDR3 sequence is CASSGGTGGNYEQYF. The CDR3 DNA reads TGTGCCAGCTCAGGCGGGACAGGGGGAAACTACGAGCAGTACTTC.

This clonotype has a handful of counts. This chain's CDR3 is CASSSPPSGRAQETQYF. CDR3 nucleotides: TGTGCCAGCAGTTCCCCGCCTAGCGGGAGGGCCCAAGAGACCCAGTACTTC. The V and J genes are TRBV27 and TRBJ2-5; the match to TRBD2 covers 12 bases. CDR3 length: 17 residues. Germline V gives CDR1 MNHEY, CDR2 SMNVEV (reference sequence). The ends lost 4 bases at V and 1 base at J; junction bases unmatched: 7.

This clonotype appeared many times. V is TRBV28 and J is TRBJ2-5; 10 nucleotides agree with TRBD1. The junction had 8 bases not matched to a gene; V was cut back by 5 bases and J by 5 bases. Germline CDR1 MDHEN, CDR2 SYDVKM. The CDR3 extends over 15 amino acids. DNA of the CDR3: TGTGCCAGCAGTCTCTTGACAGGGGGCGGGGAGACCCAGTACTTC. Encoded protein: CASSLLTGGGETQYF.